This paragraph reports one TCR beta chain. The record originates from a study of blood T cell repertoires in COVID-19. Original handling: Reference gene primer amplification in the assay estimated nucleated cell counts. Generated by immunoSEQ multiplex PCR, the TCRdb table keeps only in-frame clones and is missing some. The V and J calls and clone size are taken from that table; D and trimming were inferred from the DNA. The sample has some 250,000 clones, roughly 87% seen once. V dropped 4 bases and J dropped 2; count of bases not matched to a gene: 6. This CDR3 comprises 16 residues. CDR1 is SGHNT, CDR2 YYREEE, per germline (reference sequence).

The chain carries TRBV5-4 and TRBJ1-3; 10 positions agree with TRBD1. This receptor was identified in a woman younger than 45 with acute or convalescent COVID-19. The sequenced sample was peripheral blood. The CDR3: CASSRGTGVTGNTIYF. The CDR3 coding sequence is TGTGCCAGCAGCCGCGGGACAGGGGTAACTGGAAACACCATATATTTT.